The present TCR beta chain was sequenced within a study of blood T cell repertoires in COVID-19. Across the study: Both acute and convalescent COVID-19 samples were obtained from the United States, Italy and Spain. The cDNA or gDNA used as material had been derived from T cells, B-cell-depleted T cells, or PBMCs.

Original data processing: Scientists estimated how many nucleated cells there were by amplifying reference gene primers. Produced via immunoSEQ multiplex PCR; TCRdb's table is partial and in-frame only. V and J calls and clone size are given by that table; D and trimming were obtained from the DNA. The sample includes roughly 55,000 clones, around 87% of them seen just once. The source is a man in his forties or fifties with active COVID-19. The specimen sequenced was peripheral blood.

Here the CDR3 reads CASSYSTNVEKLFF. The CDR3 bases are TGTGCCAGCAGTTACTCGACTAACGTGGAAAAACTGTTTTTT. The V and J genes are TRBV6-5 and TRBJ1-4; D remains unclear. In germline, CDR1 is MNHEY, CDR2 SVGAGI. Trimming pared 0 bases from V and 8 bases from J, leaving 10 bases between. This CDR3 spans 14 amino acids.